This T cell receptor (beta chain) was documented in a study of blood T cells in healthy people across ages. Across the whole study: When template switching was applied, about one barcoded beta molecule was captured per two T cells.

Germline loops: CDR1 SQVTM, CDR2 ANQGSEA. This CDR3 comprises 15 residues. The germline V and J ends were trimmed by 0 bases and 0 bases, with 12 bases remaining between them. A remark on this clonotype: Its antigen is as yet unknown.

Combining a sample-barcoded 5' primer with a J-beta primer mix, a second PCR ran for roughly 7 to 12 cycles. TCRdb redid the calling of the 5' RACE reads with MiXCR, one entry per CDR3 protein. The sample carries 1,500,000 or so distinct CDR3 sequences, roughly 60% recorded once. Study outcomes and limitations: Age showed a roughly linear inverse relationship with TCR beta diversity per million T cells. Long-lived and aged donors differed, with more naive CD4+ cells and higher diversity in the long-lived.

Isolation per sample recovered at least 6 million PBMCs. Sequenced input: blood. V is TRBV29-1 and J is TRBJ2-7, with D perhaps matching TRBD2 (5 bases). This receptor was identified in a man younger than 30 in good health. The CDR3 nucleotides read TGCAGCGTTGAAGACCCGGACGGACTCTCCTACGAGCAGTACTTC. The encoded protein is CSVEDPDGLSYEQYF.